These 13 T cell receptor beta chains share one sample of origin, sequenced in a study of T cells expressing NK-cell markers. TCRdb reprocessed the 5' RACE reads and keeps a single row for each CDR3 protein, giving no DNA. The sample has some 280,000 distinct CDR3 sequences. The sample taken for sequencing was blood T cells: a sorted CD56 or NKG2C T cell subset, CD4+ or CD8+ T cells, or bulk PBMC T cells (not recorded which). These receptors came from a man aged 18 to 35 in good health.

The gene calls are TRBV3-1 and TRBJ2-2; there is no DNA to check the TCRdb D call of TRBD1. CDR3 length: 14 amino acids. Germline V CDR1 and CDR2: LGHDT, YNNKEL (reference sequence). CDR3: CASSPRGFPGELFF.

The chain is built from TRBV29-1 and TRBJ2-3; TCRdb's D call, TRBD1, is unchecked because there is no DNA. The CDR3 covers 12 residues. CDR1 is SQVTM, CDR2 ANQGSEA, per germline. The CDR3 reads CSHGSRRDTQYF.

The chain uses TRBV12-3 or TRBV12-4 and TRBJ2-1. The CDR3 is made up of 15 amino acids. CDR3 sequence: CASSLAAKLYNEQFF.

The J gene is TRBJ2-1, the V gene TRBV6-2 or TRBV6-3; TCRdb selects TRBD2, and the lack of DNA leaves this call unchecked. The CDR3 is 16 amino acids. Per germline, CDR1 MNHEY and CDR2 SVGEGT. The CDR3 loop reads CASRYRGRGGGNEQFF.

This chain links TRBV5-1 with TRBJ1-1. The CDR3 contains 15 residues. The germline gives CDR1 SGHRS, CDR2 YFSETQ. CDR3 sequence reads: CASSLAYTVNTEAFF.

The V and J genes are TRBV20-1 and TRBJ1-5; there is no DNA to check the TCRdb D call of TRBD1. In germline, CDR1 is DFQATT, CDR2 SNEGSKA (reference sequence). The CDR3 totals 18 residues. The CDR3 loop is CSALLGGQGVRGNQPQHF.

This chain connects TRBV20-1 to TRBJ2-3; TCRdb's D gene call, TRBD1, goes unchecked for lack of DNA. The germline CDR1 and CDR2 sequences are DFQATT and SNEGSKA (reference sequence). CDR3 length: 15 amino acids. The CDR3 region is CSARDEGYRTDTQYF.

The V call is TRBV7-6, the J call TRBJ2-5; the TCRdb D gene call, TRBD1, has no DNA to confirm it. The CDR3 runs 12 residues. Germline V gene sequence: CDR1 SGHVS, CDR2 FNYEAQ. The CDR3 region is CASSAPQGIQYF.

This sequence joins TRBV5-1 and TRBJ2-2; without DNA, the TCRdb call of TRBD2 cannot be checked. The germline V gene has CDR1 SGHRS and CDR2 YFSETQ. The CDR3 spans 17 residues. The CDR3 spells CASSLGAGRPNTGELFF. The whole variable domain, filled in from reference TRBV5-1 and TRBJ2-2, reads KAGVTQTPRYLIKTRGQQVTLSCSPISGHRSVSWYQQTPGQGLQFLFEYFSETQRNKGNFPGRFSGRQFSNSRSEMNVSTLELGDSALYLCASSLGAGRPNTGELFFGEGSRLTVL.

The CDR3 spells CAISQMTGASGYTF. The rearrangement joins TRBV10-3 to TRBJ1-2; TCRdb calls TRBD1, which cannot be checked without DNA. This CDR3 is built from 14 residues. CDR1 is ENHRY and CDR2 is SYGVKD in the germline V gene.

The chain is built from TRBV5-1 and TRBJ2-2; TCRdb indicates TRBD1, and absent DNA this call remains unverified. In germline, CDR1 is SGHRS, CDR2 YFSETQ. This CDR3 has 16 residues. CDR3 in amino acids: CASSLTGWSGNGELFF.

The chain employs TRBV20-1 and TRBJ1-5; no DNA is available, so the TRBD1 call from TCRdb remains unchecked. Per germline, CDR1 DFQATT and CDR2 SNEGSKA (reference sequence). The CDR3 runs to 14 residues. CDR3 sequence: CSAGPDRFNQPQHF.

J is TRBJ2-1 and V is TRBV27; TCRdb calls TRBD2, which cannot be checked without DNA. In germline, CDR1 is MNHEY, CDR2 SMNVEV (reference sequence). The CDR3 extends over 14 amino acids. The CDR3: CASSFIGHGNEQFF.